Sequencing of this TCR beta chain was carried out in a study of shared clonotypes between healthy human individuals. Findings of the study overall: Naive CD4 clonotypes overlapped across several donors at approximately 4.5%.

About this clone: The target antigen is unknown.

V lost 0 bases to trimming and J lost 7 bases, with 14 bases between them. This CDR3 is built from 15 residues. Germline loops: CDR1 SGHRS, CDR2 YFSETQ. Libraries were prepared by immunoSEQ multiplex PCR; TCRdb keeps only in-frame clonotypes and omits some of them. The sample consists of millions of clones, roughly 92% of them appearing once. The clonotype originates from a man aged 18-30 years in good health. The specimen sequenced was naive CD4+ T cells sorted from blood. As for subset: CD45RA+ positively selected. This chain uses TRBV5-1 with TRBJ2-4; possibly TRBD2 for D (6 bases). CDR3 loop: CASSLVPGVENIQYF. The CDR3 region has the DNA TGCGCCAGCAGCTTGGTGCCGGGAGTGGAGAACATTCAGTACTTC.